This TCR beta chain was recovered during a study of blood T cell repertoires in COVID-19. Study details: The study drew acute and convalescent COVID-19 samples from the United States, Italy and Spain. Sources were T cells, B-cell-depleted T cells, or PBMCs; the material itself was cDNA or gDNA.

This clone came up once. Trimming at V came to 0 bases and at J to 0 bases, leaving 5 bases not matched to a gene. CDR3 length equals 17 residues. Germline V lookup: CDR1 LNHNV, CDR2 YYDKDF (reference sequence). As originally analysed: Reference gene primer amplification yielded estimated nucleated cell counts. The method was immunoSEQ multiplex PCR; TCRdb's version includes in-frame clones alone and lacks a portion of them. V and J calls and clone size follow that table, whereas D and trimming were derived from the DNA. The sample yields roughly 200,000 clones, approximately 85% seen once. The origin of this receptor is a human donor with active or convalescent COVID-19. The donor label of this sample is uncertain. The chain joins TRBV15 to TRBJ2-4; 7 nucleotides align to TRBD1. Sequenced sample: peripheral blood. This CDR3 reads CATSRDTGVRAKNIQYF. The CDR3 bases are TGTGCCACCAGCAGAGATACAGGGGTCCGAGCCAAAAACATTCAGTACTTC.